The 16 T cell receptor beta chains reported below all come from one sample, sequenced in a study of blood T cell repertoires in COVID-19. The data were produced by immunoSEQ multiplex PCR, yet TCRdb's version contains in-frame clones alone and is incomplete. The sample has about 260,000 clones; approximately 85% are singletons. What was sequenced was PBMCs or T cells enriched from blood (not recorded which). These receptors were collected from a woman between 45 and 65 years old who had recovered from COVID-19.

This clone is a singleton in its sample. The chain links TRBV9 to TRBJ1-4; D may be TRBD1 (6 bases). Trimming pared 4 bases from V and 8 bases from J, leaving 21 bases between. Per germline, CDR1 SGDLS and CDR2 YYNGEE. The CDR3 totals 16 residues. CDR3 nucleotide sequence: TGTGCCAGCAGCTCCAGTGGGGCAGGGGCCCACGAAAAACTGTTTTTT. Residues: CASSSSGAGAHEKLFF.

This clone appeared a few times. This sequence joins TRBV5-4 and TRBJ2-2, with D unclear. The V gene lost 7 bases and the J gene lost 0 bases, with 10 bases spanning the gap. The CDR3 spans 14 residues. Germline loops: CDR1 SGHNT, CDR2 YYREEE (reference sequence). CDR3 in amino acids: CASGDSPNTGELFF. DNA of the CDR3: TGTGCCAGCGGCGACTCCCCGAACACCGGGGAGCTGTTTTTT.

The chain employs TRBV5-1 and TRBJ1-4; 9 bases align to TRBD1. Germline CDR1 and CDR2: SGHRS and YFSETQ. The length of the CDR3 is 16 residues. Unmatched junction bases numbered 4, after V lost 4 bases and J lost 0 bases. In nucleotides, the CDR3 is TGCGCCAGCAGCCTCGGACAGGGGTCAACTAATGAAAAACTGTTTTTT. Translating it yields CASSLGQGSTNEKLFF. The whole variable domain, remainder taken from reference TRBV5-1 and TRBJ1-4, is KAGVTQTPRYLIKTRGQQVTLSCSPISGHRSVSWYQQTPGQGLQFLFEYFSETQRNKGNFPGRFSGRQFSNSRSEMNVSTLELGDSALYLCASSLGQGSTNEKLFFGSGTQLSVL.

V and J are TRBV7-2 and TRBJ2-1, with 7 bases fitting TRBD2. The J segment lost 8 bases and the V segment lost 2 bases, leaving 12 bases of the junction unmatched. This CDR3 comprises 16 residues. Per the germline V gene, CDR1 is SGHTA and CDR2 is FQGNSA. This chain's CDR3 is CASSLRGGGSIYEQFF. The DNA of the CDR3 is TGTGCCAGCAGCTTAAGGGGCGGCGGGAGCATTTATGAGCAGTTCTTC. The full variable domain, with the rest looked up from reference TRBV7-2 and TRBJ2-1, is GAGVSQSPSNKVTEKGKDVELRCDPISGHTALYWYRQSLGQGLEFLIYFQGNSAPDKSGLPSDRFSAERTGGSVSTLTIQRTQQEDSAVYLCASSLRGGGSIYEQFFGPGTRLTVL.

J is TRBJ2-1 and V is TRBV29-1; TRBD1 agrees at 8 bases. The CDR3 runs 16 residues. Trimming at V came to 2 bases and at J to 2 bases, leaving 8 bases not matched to a gene. Germline V lookup: CDR1 SQVTM, CDR2 ANQGSEA. The CDR3: CSVERNRGTAYNEQFF. The CDR3 DNA reads TGCAGCGTTGAACGGAACAGGGGGACAGCCTACAATGAGCAGTTCTTC.

Details on this clone: In the same sample, other DNA sequences code for this CDR3. The CDR3 sequence: CASSLGQYEQYF. CDR3 DNA sequence: TGTGCCAGCAGTTTAGGGCAGTACGAGCAGTACTTC. The genes are TRBV12-3 or TRBV12-4 and TRBJ2-7; D call uncertain. The CDR3 length is 12 residues. The germline V and J ends were trimmed by 1 base and 4 bases, with 5 bases remaining between them.

The chain employs TRBV4-1 and TRBJ1-2, with a weak D call TRBD1 (6 bases). Trimming took off 2 bases at V and 8 bases at J, with 12 bases between the two ends. The germline V gene encodes CDR1 MGHRA and CDR2 YSYEKL. The CDR3 is 13 amino acids. CDR3 DNA sequence: TGCGCCAGCAGCCAAACAGGGTTGGGAGGCTACACCTTC. It yields the protein CASSQTGLGGYTF.

V is TRBV9 and J is TRBJ1-6; no definite D call. From germline, CDR1 is SGDLS and CDR2 YYNGEE. V lost 0 bases and J 9 bases, leaving 19 bases between the germline ends. The CDR3 is 17 amino acids. The CDR3 protein is CASSVEGRRASGSPLHF. The CDR3 DNA follows: TGTGCCAGCAGCGTAGAGGGCAGAAGGGCCAGCGGTTCACCCCTCCACTTT.

The rearrangement joins TRBV18 to TRBJ2-1, with 7 bases that match TRBD2. This CDR3 contains 15 residues. Germline CDR1 and CDR2: KGHSH and LQKENI. V lost 2 bases, J lost 5 bases, and 6 bases stayed unmatched. CDR3 protein: CASSPWEGPHNEQFF. As DNA, the CDR3 is TGTGCCAGCTCACCATGGGAGGGTCCTCACAATGAGCAGTTCTTC.

The CDR3 here is CASSFVGQQYSNQPQHF. CDR3 coding DNA: TGTGCCAGTAGTTTCGTAGGACAGCAATATAGCAATCAGCCCCAGCATTTT. The genes are TRBV19 and TRBJ1-5, with a possible D match to TRBD1 (6 bases). Germline CDR1 is LNHDA and CDR2 is SQIVND (reference sequence). CDR3 length equals 17 residues. The V end lost 5 bases, the J end lost 0 bases, and 17 bases lay between the germline ends.

DNA of the CDR3: TGTGCCACCCAGGACAGGAGGAATGAAAAACTGTTTTTT. Translated: CATQDRRNEKLFF. The chain joins TRBV24-1 to TRBJ1-4, with TRBD1 matching 7 bases. This CDR3 region has 13 residues. The V gene's germline CDR1 is KGHDR and CDR2 SFDVKD. J was trimmed by 5 bases and V by 9 bases; bases with no gene match: 5.

This rearrangement joins TRBV7-2 to TRBJ1-5; no definite D call. Germline assignment: CDR1 SGHTA and CDR2 FQGNSA. CDR3 length equals 12 residues. The V end lost 3 bases, the J end lost 12 bases, and 12 bases lay between the germline ends. In nucleotides, the CDR3 is TGTGCCAGCAGCTTGGTTGGGCTCAGCCAGCATTTT. This gives the protein CASSLVGLSQHF.

This clone was observed a single time. The genes are TRBV19 and TRBJ1-3; D is undetermined. The CDR3 has 16 residues. The ends were cut back, 3 bases at V and 9 bases at J, with 21 bases in the middle. The V gene's germline CDR1 is LNHDA and CDR2 SQIVND (reference sequence). In DNA, the CDR3 is TGTGCCAGTAGTATCGTAAGGCCTAGCCTGAAGAGCACCATATATTTT. It translates to CASSIVRPSLKSTIYF. The entire variable domain, with the rest obtained from reference TRBV19 and TRBJ1-3, is as follows: DGGITQSPKYLFRKEGQNVTLSCEQNLNHDAMYWYRQDPGQGLRLIYYSQIVNDFQKGDIAEGYSVSREKKESFPLTVTSAQKNPTAFYLCASSIVRPSLKSTIYFGEGSWLTVV.

This clone was recorded once. The chain combines TRBV7-2 with TRBJ1-5, with a weak D call TRBD1 (5 bases). CDR3 size: 13 residues. CDR1 is SGHTA and CDR2 is FQGNSA in the germline V gene. V was clipped by 1 base and J by 10 bases, with 11 bases between them. As DNA, the CDR3 is TGTGCCAGCAGCTTAGGCACGGGGGACCCCCAGCATTTT. Amino acid sequence: CASSLGTGDPQHF.

The chain is built from TRBV29-1 and TRBJ2-3; D is unclear. Trimming pared 3 bases from V and 4 bases from J, leaving 11 bases between. CDR1 and CDR2 (germline): SQVTM, ANQGSEA. This CDR3 contains 13 residues. The DNA for the CDR3 is TGCAGCGTTGATGGCCCTCCGTCAGATACGCAGTATTTT. Translating it yields CSVDGPPSDTQYF.

J is TRBJ1-2 and V is TRBV18, with a weak D call TRBD1 (6 bases). The ends were cut back, 6 bases at V and 8 bases at J, with 22 bases in the middle. The CDR3 has 15 residues. Germline V gene sequence: CDR1 KGHSH, CDR2 LQKENI. For the CDR3, the DNA is TGTGCCAGCTCCCCCTCGATTGCTCAAGGGGGAGGCTACACCTTC. This gives the protein CASSPSIAQGGGYTF. The variable domain in full, completed from reference TRBV18 and TRBJ1-2, reads NAGVMQNPRHLVRRRGQEARLRCSPMKGHSHVYWYRQLPEEGLKFMVYLQKENIIDESGMPKERFSAEFPKEGPSILRIQQVVRGDSAAYFCASSPSIAQGGGYTFGSGTRLTVV.